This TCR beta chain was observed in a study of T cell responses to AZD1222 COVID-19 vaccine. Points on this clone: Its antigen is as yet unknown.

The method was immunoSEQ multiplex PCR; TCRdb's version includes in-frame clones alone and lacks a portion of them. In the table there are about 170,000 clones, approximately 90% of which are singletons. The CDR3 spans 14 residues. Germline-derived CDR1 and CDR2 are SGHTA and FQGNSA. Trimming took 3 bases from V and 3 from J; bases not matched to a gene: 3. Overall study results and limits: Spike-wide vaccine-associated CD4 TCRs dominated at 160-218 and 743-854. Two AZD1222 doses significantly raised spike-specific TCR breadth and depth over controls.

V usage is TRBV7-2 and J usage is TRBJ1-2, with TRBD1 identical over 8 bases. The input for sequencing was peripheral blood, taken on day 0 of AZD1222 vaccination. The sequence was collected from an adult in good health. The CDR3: CASSFGTGDYGYTF. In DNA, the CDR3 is TGTGCCAGCAGCTTTGGGACAGGAGACTATGGCTACACCTTC. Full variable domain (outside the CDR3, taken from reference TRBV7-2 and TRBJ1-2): GAGVSQSPSNKVTEKGKDVELRCDPISGHTALYWYRQSLGQGLEFLIYFQGNSAPDKSGLPSDRFSAERTGGSVSTLTIQRTQQEDSAVYLCASSFGTGDYGYTFGSGTRLTVV.